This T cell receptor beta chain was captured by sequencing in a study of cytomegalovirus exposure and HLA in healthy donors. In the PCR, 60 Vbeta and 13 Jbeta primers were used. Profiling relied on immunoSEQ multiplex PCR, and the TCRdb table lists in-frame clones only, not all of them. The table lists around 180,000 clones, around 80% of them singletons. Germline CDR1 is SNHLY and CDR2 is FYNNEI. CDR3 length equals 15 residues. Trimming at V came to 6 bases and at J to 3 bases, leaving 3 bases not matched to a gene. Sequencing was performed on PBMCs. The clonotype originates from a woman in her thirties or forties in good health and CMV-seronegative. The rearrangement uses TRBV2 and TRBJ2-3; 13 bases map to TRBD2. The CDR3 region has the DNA TGTGCCAGCAGGGTACTAGCGGGAGGGACAGATACGCAGTATTTT. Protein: CASRVLAGGTDTQYF.